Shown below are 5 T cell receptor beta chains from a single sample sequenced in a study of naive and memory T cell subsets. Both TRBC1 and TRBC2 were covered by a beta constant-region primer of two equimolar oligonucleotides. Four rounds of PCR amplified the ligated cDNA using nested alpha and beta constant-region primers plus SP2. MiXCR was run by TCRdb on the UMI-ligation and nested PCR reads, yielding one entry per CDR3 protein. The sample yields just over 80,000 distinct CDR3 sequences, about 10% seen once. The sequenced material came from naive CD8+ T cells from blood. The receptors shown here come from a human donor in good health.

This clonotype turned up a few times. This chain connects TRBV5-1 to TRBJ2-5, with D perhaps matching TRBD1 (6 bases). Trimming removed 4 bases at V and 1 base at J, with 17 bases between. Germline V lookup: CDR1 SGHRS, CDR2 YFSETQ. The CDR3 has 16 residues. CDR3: CASSGADRYRQETQYF. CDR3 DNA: TGCGCCAGCAGCGGTGCGGACAGATACCGCCAAGAGACCCAGTACTTC.

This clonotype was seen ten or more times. The CDR3, as DNA: TGTGCCAGCAGCGTAGTAGGCAGCACAGATACGCAGTATTTT. Translation: CASSVVGSTDTQYF. This chain links TRBV9 with TRBJ2-3, with D unresolved. Trimming removed 0 bases at V and 0 bases at J, with 5 bases between. Germline CDR1 and CDR2: SGDLS and YYNGEE. The CDR3 sequence is 14 residues long.

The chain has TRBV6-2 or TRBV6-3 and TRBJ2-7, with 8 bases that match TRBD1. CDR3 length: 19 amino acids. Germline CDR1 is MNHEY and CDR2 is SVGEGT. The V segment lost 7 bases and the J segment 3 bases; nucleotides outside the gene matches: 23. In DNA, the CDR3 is TGTGCCAGCACTATAACACCGGGACAGGCACTCCAAAATAACTACGAGCAGTACTTC. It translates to CASTITPGQALQNNYEQYF.

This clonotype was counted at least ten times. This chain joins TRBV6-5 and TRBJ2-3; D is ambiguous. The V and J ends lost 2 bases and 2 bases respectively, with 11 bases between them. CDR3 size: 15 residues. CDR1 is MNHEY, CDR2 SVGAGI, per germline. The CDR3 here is CASSYGLGTTDTQYF. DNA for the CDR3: TGTGCCAGCAGTTACGGCCTAGGAACCACAGATACGCAGTATTTT.

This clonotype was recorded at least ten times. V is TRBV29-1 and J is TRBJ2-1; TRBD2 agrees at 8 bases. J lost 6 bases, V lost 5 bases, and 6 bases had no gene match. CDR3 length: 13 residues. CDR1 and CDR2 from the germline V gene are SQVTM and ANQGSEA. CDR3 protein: CSVPGTRLNEQFF. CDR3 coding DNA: TGCAGCGTTCCCGGGACTAGGCTCAATGAGCAGTTCTTC.